Shown below are 3 T cell receptor beta chains from a single sample sequenced in a study of blood T cell repertoires in COVID-19. Sequencing was performed with immunoSEQ multiplex PCR; in TCRdb, only in-frame clones are kept and a portion is missing. Altogether around 60,000 clones are present, 75% to 90% being singletons, with the ten largest covering about 1.5%. The sequenced sample was peripheral blood. These receptor sequences come from a woman aged 80 or over with acute or convalescent COVID-19.

The genes are TRBV19 and TRBJ1-2, with D tentatively TRBD1 (5 bases). The CDR3 has 13 residues. The V end lost 7 bases, the J end lost 11 bases, and 20 bases lay between the germline ends. Germline V gene data show CDR1 as LNHDA and CDR2 as SQIVND (reference sequence). Here the CDR3 DNA reads TGTGCCAGTACAGGGCCCCAAGGGCTACGGTACACCTTC. Amino acid sequence: CASTGPQGLRYTF.

V is TRBV7-2 and J is TRBJ1-3, with a tentative D call TRBD1 (5 bases). The V and J ends lost 2 bases and 4 bases respectively, with 15 bases between them. The CDR3 sequence is 16 residues long. Germline V gene data show CDR1 as SGHTA and CDR2 as FQGNSA. The CDR3 coding sequence is TGTGCCAGCAGCTTAAACGGGCAGGGAACCGGAAACACCATATATTTT. Its protein is CASSLNGQGTGNTIYF. Supplemented by reference TRBV7-2 and TRBJ1-3, the full variable domain reads GAGVSQSPSNKVTEKGKDVELRCDPISGHTALYWYRQSLGQGLEFLIYFQGNSAPDKSGLPSDRFSAERTGGSVSTLTIQRTQQEDSAVYLCASSLNGQGTGNTIYFGEGSWLTVV.

This chain joins TRBV9 and TRBJ1-1; 9 positions match TRBD1. CDR3 length: 15 amino acids. The junction had 16 bases not matched to a gene; V was cut back by 8 bases and J by 8 bases. Germline-derived CDR1 and CDR2 are SGDLS and YYNGEE. The CDR3, as DNA: TGTGCCAGTGCTTACGTTTCCGGGACAGGGACCGAAGCTTTCTTT. The encoded protein is CASAYVSGTGTEAFF.